The clone carrying this T cell receptor beta chain was seen a handful of times. The entry originates in a study of T-cell reconstitution after alpha-beta-depleted transplantation in children. It was with unique molecular identifiers that the TCRbeta library was prepared. TCRdb passed the PCR reads through MiXCR, listing each CDR3 protein once. The repertoire has more than 400,000 distinct CDR3 sequences, about an eighth of them found once; the top ten carry around 13%. The CDR3 length is 12 residues. Germline-derived CDR1 and CDR2 are SQVTM and ANQGSEA. The V end was cut by 4 bases, the J end by 3 bases, with 10 bases between.

The receptor was isolated from a female patient between 2 and 10 years old who had a stem cell transplant for aplastic anemia, so the T cells may come from the graft donor. The sequencing used PBMCs, mostly from graft donor cells, collected 180 days after TCRalphabeta/CD19-depleted stem cell transplant. This chain joins TRBV29-1 and TRBJ2-7; D is unresolved. The CDR3 sequence is CSVVGSYYEQYF. For the CDR3, the DNA is TGCAGCGTTGTGGGCAGCTACTACGAGCAGTACTTC.